What follows are 16 T cell receptor beta chains derived from one specimen sequenced in a study of cytomegalovirus exposure and HLA in healthy donors (TCRdb year 2017). Library construction relied on the immunoSEQ multiplex PCR assay. A mixture of 60 forward primers for TCR Vbeta segments and 13 reverse primers for TCR Jbeta segments was used in the multiplex PCR. The clones in this table, taken by TCRdb from immuneACCESS, are in-frame only. Not every clone is retained; where verified, under half of the shortfall comes from an unresolved V gene, and the cause of the rest is unknown. This sample holds over 200,000 clones; 77% were observed only once. The leading ten clones occupy roughly 2.5% of the sample. The sequencing sample was made of PBMCs. These receptors originate from a woman aged 60-75 years in good health and CMV-seropositive.

The V call is TRBV12-5, the J call TRBJ1-5, with 7 bases aligning to TRBD1. Trimming at V came to 6 bases and at J to 6 bases, leaving 8 bases not matched to a gene. In germline, CDR1 is LGHNT, CDR2 FRNRAP. This CDR3 comprises 14 residues. This CDR3 reads CASGGRGLGQPQHF. Here the CDR3 DNA reads TGTGCTAGTGGAGGTAGGGGGCTGGGTCAGCCCCAGCATTTT.

The rearrangement links TRBV7-8 to TRBJ2-7, with 7 bases lining up with TRBD1. The germline gives CDR1 SGHVS, CDR2 FQNEAQ. The CDR3 has 15 amino acids. Trimming took 1 base from V and 3 from J; bases not matched to a gene: 6. DNA of the CDR3: TGTGCCAGCAGCTTAGTTAACTACAGGGGCTACGAGCAGTACTTC. It translates to CASSLVNYRGYEQYF.

The chain combines TRBV6-5 with TRBJ2-7; 7 nucleotides match TRBD2. Germline lookup yields CDR1 MNHEY and CDR2 SVGAGI. Germline trimming cut 6 bases from V and 2 bases from J; bases unmatched to any gene: 1. This CDR3 is built from 12 residues. CDR3 amino acids: CASRLAPYEQYF. CDR3 DNA sequence: TGTGCCAGCAGACTAGCGCCCTACGAGCAGTACTTC.

J is TRBJ2-7 and V is TRBV5-5, with D perhaps TRBD2 (7 bases). The V gene's germline CDR1 is SGHKS and CDR2 YYEKEE (reference sequence). The CDR3 covers 13 residues. V lost 4 bases and J lost 5, with 13 bases in between. CDR3 bases: TGTGCCAGCAGCCTAGGGGGGGGAAACGAGCAGTACTTC. Its protein is CASSLGGGNEQYF.

The CDR3 bases are TGTGCCAGCAGCGCGGGACAGCAGAACACTGAAGCTTTCTTT. Residues: CASSAGQQNTEAFF. The rearrangement joins TRBV5-4 to TRBJ1-1; 7 nucleotides match TRBD1. V was pared by 4 bases and J by 1 base, with 4 bases of the junction left unmatched. The CDR3 runs to 14 residues. In germline, CDR1 is SGHNT, CDR2 YYREEE (reference sequence).

V is TRBV6-5 and J is TRBJ2-2; 10 bases agree with TRBD1. V shed 10 bases and J 6 bases; nucleotides not matched to a gene: 11. Germline V gene data show CDR1 as MNHEY and CDR2 as SVGAGI. The CDR3 consists of 15 residues. Here the CDR3 reads CATDPGQGWAGELFF. The CDR3 coding sequence is TGTGCCACAGATCCGGGACAGGGGTGGGCCGGGGAGCTGTTTTTT.

The chain is built from TRBV7-2 and TRBJ2-5; no firm D call. In germline, CDR1 is SGHTA, CDR2 FQGNSA. V gave up 3 bases and J gave up 5 bases, with 10 bases separating them. The length of the CDR3 is 13 residues. The CDR3 coding sequence is TGTGCCAGCAGCTTGGGCAGGTGGGAGACCCAGTACTTC. Amino acids: CASSLGRWETQYF.

This chain connects TRBV6-4 to TRBJ2-1; D perhaps matches TRBD1 (7 bases). This CDR3 contains 13 residues. V was cut by 6 bases and J by 11 bases, with 17 bases left in between. CDR1 is MRHNA and CDR2 is SNTAGT in the germline V gene. The CDR3 is CASSEYRGLQQFF. In DNA, the CDR3 is TGTGCCAGCAGCGAATACAGGGGACTTCAGCAGTTCTTC.

Worth noting for this clone: The sample contains more than one DNA sequence encoding this CDR3. The V gene is TRBV19, the J gene TRBJ1-1; D is undetermined. V was pared by 1 base and J by 7 bases, with 7 bases between. The CDR3 runs to 12 residues. Germline V gives CDR1 LNHDA, CDR2 SQIVND (reference sequence). The CDR3 DNA reads TGTGCCAGTAGTATAGGTGGAGGTGAAGCTTTCTTT. Translated, it gives CASSIGGGEAFF.

This clone was detected once. V gene TRBV10-3 combines with J gene TRBJ1-6, with TRBD1 matching 7 bases. The trim removed 3 bases at V and 7 bases at J, leaving 9 bases unmatched. The CDR3 contains 16 residues. CDR1 and CDR2 from the germline V gene are ENHRY and SYGVKD. The CDR3 region is CAISERRDSTNSPLHF. In nucleotides, the CDR3 is TGTGCCATCAGTGAACGCCGGGACAGTACGAATTCACCCCTCCACTTT.

This clone was seen a single time. The genes are TRBV2 and TRBJ2-5; a possible D gene is TRBD2 (5 bases). This CDR3 is built from 13 residues. The V end was cut by 4 bases, the J end by 4 bases, with 10 bases between. Germline V gives CDR1 SNHLY, CDR2 FYNNEI. This CDR3 is CASSGSRGETQYF. CDR3 bases: TGTGCCAGCAGTGGGTCCCGGGGAGAGACCCAGTACTTC.

The chain carries TRBV28 and TRBJ2-2; D is undetermined. Trimming removed 2 bases from V and 0 bases from J, with 10 bases in between. This CDR3 is built from 16 residues. Germline V gene sequence: CDR1 MDHEN, CDR2 SYDVKM. The CDR3 DNA is TGTGCCAGCAGTTTAGAACATCTCGCGAACACCGGGGAGCTGTTTTTT. Translated: CASSLEHLANTGELFF. Using reference TRBV28 and TRBJ2-2 for the parts outside the CDR3, the full variable domain is DVKVTQSSRYLVKRTGEKVFLECVQDMDHENMFWYRQDPGLGLRLIYFSYDVKMKEKGDIPEGYSVSREKKERFSLILESASTNQTSMYLCASSLEHLANTGELFFGEGSRLTVL.

This clone has just a few counts. The V call is TRBV29-1, the J call TRBJ2-7, with 9 positions matching TRBD1. Unmatched junction bases numbered 8, after V lost 6 bases and J lost 5 bases. Germline CDR1 is SQVTM and CDR2 is ANQGSEA. This CDR3 is built from 13 residues. CDR3 residues: CSVTGTGLDEQYF. CDR3 bases: TGCAGCGTCACCGGGACAGGGTTGGACGAGCAGTACTTC.

The chain employs TRBV5-4 and TRBJ2-7, with TRBD2 identical over 12 bases. Trimming removed 0 bases from V and 5 bases from J; junction bases left unmatched: 9. Germline CDR1 is SGHNT and CDR2 is YYREEE (reference sequence). CDR3 length: 17 residues. CDR3 in amino acids: CASSLGGRLAGADEQYF. The CDR3 DNA reads as TGTGCCAGCAGCTTGGGGGGGAGACTAGCGGGAGCCGACGAGCAGTACTTC.

The chain uses TRBV27 and TRBJ2-1, with D maybe TRBD2 (7 bases). CDR3 length: 14 residues. Germline-derived CDR1 and CDR2 are MNHEY and SMNVEV (reference sequence). V lost 2 bases and J lost 9, with 14 bases in between. CDR3: CASSLGRGASEQFF. CDR3 in DNA: TGTGCCAGCAGTTTAGGACGGGGGGCGTCTGAGCAGTTCTTC.

The rearrangement uses TRBV7-9 and TRBJ2-5; D is unresolved. Trimming took 5 bases from V and 7 from J, leaving 5 bases between them. This CDR3 is 10 amino acids long. The germline gives CDR1 SEHNR, CDR2 FQNEAQ (reference sequence). CDR3 sequence reads: CASSPGTQYF. The CDR3 region has the DNA TGTGCCAGCAGCCCCGGGACCCAGTACTTC.